These 22 T cell receptor beta chains were sequenced from one sample in a study of OX40 agonist ivuxolimab in advanced cancers. Using immunoSEQ multiplex PCR, the repertoire was profiled, and TCRdb retains in-frame clones only, with some absent. This table holds some 70,000 clones, approximately 80% found once. The sample here was CD4+ or CD8+ T cells sorted from blood, taken in a trial of the OX40 agonist ivuxolimab. Receptors originate from an adult with an advanced solid tumor such as melanoma, head and neck, liver or kidney cancer.

The table lists this clone with a count of one. The chain combines TRBV5-6 with TRBJ2-1; 9 bases map to TRBD1. The J segment lost 8 bases and the V segment lost 3 bases, leaving 9 bases of the junction unmatched. The CDR3 length is 15 residues. From germline, CDR1 is SGHDT and CDR2 YYEEEE. Here the CDR3 DNA reads TGTGCCAGCAGCTCAGGACAGGGGATGCTGGATGAGCAGTTCTTC. As protein: CASSSGQGMLDEQFF.

The rearrangement joins TRBV6-5 to TRBJ1-4; D may be TRBD1 (5 bases). Looked up from germline, CDR1 is MNHEY and CDR2 is SVGAGI. There are 16 residues in the CDR3. Trimming took off 0 bases at V and 7 bases at J, with 15 bases between the two ends. The CDR3 DNA sequence: TGTGCCAGCAGTTACTCCCCAGGGTGGGCGGCTGAAAAACTGTTTTTT. This encodes CASSYSPGWAAEKLFF.

The J gene is TRBJ1-2, the V gene TRBV2; D is perhaps TRBD1 (5 bases). V was pared by 6 bases and J by 4 bases, with 12 bases between. The V gene's germline CDR1 is SNHLY and CDR2 FYNNEI. The CDR3 totals 13 residues. The chain's CDR3 is CASRKDTLYGYTF. The DNA of the CDR3 is TGTGCCAGCAGGAAGGACACACTCTATGGCTACACCTTC.

The genes are TRBV7-2 and TRBJ1-1; possibly TRBD1 for D (5 bases). The V end lost 3 bases, the J end lost 1 base, and 21 bases lay between the germline ends. Germline V lookup: CDR1 SGHTA, CDR2 FQGNSA. This CDR3 region has 18 residues. In DNA form, the CDR3 reads TGTGCCAGCAGCTTCCCGTGGGGCTCCCGGTTACGGAACACTGAAGCTTTCTTT. It is translated as CASSFPWGSRLRNTEAFF.

The chain links TRBV5-5 to TRBJ2-3; a possible D gene is TRBD2 (6 bases). Deletions cut 4 bases from V and 4 bases from J, with 16 bases between. This CDR3 is 15 amino acids long. Germline CDR1 is SGHKS and CDR2 is YYEKEE (reference sequence). CDR3 sequence: CASSLWVERADTQYF. CDR3 nucleotides: TGTGCCAGCAGCCTCTGGGTGGAGCGGGCAGATACGCAGTATTTT.

As concerns this clone: An end of the junction differs from the germline gene, which may be a read error. The chain uses TRBV28 and TRBJ2-3; D unclear. CDR3 length equals 17 residues. The germline gives CDR1 MDHEN, CDR2 SYDVKM. The CDR3 here is CPLWSRSKRSRTDTQYF. The CDR3 region has the DNA TGCCCTTTATGGAGCCGGTCGAAAAGAAGCCGCACAGATACGCAGTATTTT.

The CDR3 bases are TGTGCCATCAGTGAGTCGGACAGCGGGGAAGCTTTCTTT. It translates to CAISESDSGEAFF. The rearrangement links TRBV10-3 to TRBJ1-1, with D maybe TRBD1 (6 bases). The CDR3 has 13 amino acids. V was trimmed by 0 bases and J by 8 bases, leaving 10 bases between them. The germline V gene encodes CDR1 ENHRY and CDR2 SYGVKD.

CDR3 sequence (DNA): TGCGCCAGCAGCTTGTTCACTAGCGGCGGCAATGAGCAGTTCTTC. This translates into CASSLFTSGGNEQFF. V gene TRBV5-1 combines with J gene TRBJ2-1; TRBD2 matches at 8 bases. From germline, CDR1 is SGHRS and CDR2 YFSETQ. V lost 1 base to trimming and J lost 6 bases; unmatched junction nucleotides: 6. CDR3 length equals 15 residues. The whole variable domain, remainder taken from reference TRBV5-1 and TRBJ2-1, is KAGVTQTPRYLIKTRGQQVTLSCSPISGHRSVSWYQQTPGQGLQFLFEYFSETQRNKGNFPGRFSGRQFSNSRSEMNVSTLELGDSALYLCASSLFTSGGNEQFFGPGTRLTVL.

CDR3: CASSLAGSTDTQYF. As DNA, the CDR3 is TGCGCCAGCAGCCTAGCGGGGAGCACAGATACGCAGTATTTT. The chain couples TRBV5-1 to TRBJ2-3; 9 bases match TRBD2. CDR1 is SGHRS, CDR2 YFSETQ, per germline. The CDR3 is 14 amino acids. The V and J ends lost 4 bases and 0 bases, in that order; junction bases with no gene match: 0.

The chain has TRBV7-7 and TRBJ2-3; perhaps TRBD2 as D (5 bases). V was cut by 5 bases and J by 0 bases, with 15 bases left in between. The germline V gene encodes CDR1 SSHAT and CDR2 FNYEAQ (reference sequence). This CDR3 has 16 amino acids. The CDR3 sequence is CASSPMSGYSTDTQYF. The CDR3 region has the DNA TGTGCCAGCAGCCCCATGAGCGGATACAGCACAGATACGCAGTATTTT.

This clone was seen only once. V and J are TRBV18 and TRBJ2-3, with D unresolved. CDR1 is KGHSH and CDR2 is LQKENI in the germline V gene. V lost 2 bases and J 5 bases, leaving 8 bases between the germline ends. The CDR3 covers 13 residues. The CDR3 protein is CASSPENRDTQYF. CDR3 DNA: TGTGCCAGCTCACCAGAGAATAGAGATACGCAGTATTTT. Drawing the rest from reference TRBV18 and TRBJ2-3, the complete variable domain is NAGVMQNPRHLVRRRGQEARLRCSPMKGHSHVYWYRQLPEEGLKFMVYLQKENIIDESGMPKERFSAEFPKEGPSILRIQQVVRGDSAAYFCASSPENRDTQYFGPGTRLTVL.

The chain couples TRBV5-6 to TRBJ1-5; D is undetermined. CDR1 and CDR2 (germline): SGHDT, YYEEEE. The CDR3 extends over 12 amino acids. V shed 2 bases and J shed 6 bases, with 6 bases lying between them. The CDR3 here is CASSFGIQPQHF. CDR3 DNA: TGTGCCAGCAGCTTCGGTATTCAGCCCCAGCATTTT.

The chain carries TRBV7-8 and TRBJ2-6; D remains unclear. The germline CDR1 and CDR2 sequences are SGHVS and FQNEAQ. The CDR3 loop spans 14 amino acids. The V end was cut by 3 bases, the J end by 0 bases, with 3 bases between. This CDR3 reads CASSFVSGANVLTF. The CDR3, as DNA: TGTGCCAGCAGCTTCGTCTCTGGGGCCAACGTCCTGACTTTC. Full variable domain (outside the CDR3, taken from reference TRBV7-8 and TRBJ2-6): GAGVSQSPRYKVAKRGQDVALRCDPISGHVSLFWYQQALGQGPEFLTYFQNEAQLDKSGLPSDRFFAERPEGSVSTLKIQRTQQEDSAVYLCASSFVSGANVLTFGAGSRLTVL.

This clone has more than one count but fewer than ten. CDR3 region: CASSRGVANSYEQYV. CDR3 nucleotide sequence: TGTGCCAGCAGCCGGGGGGTAGCGAATTCCTACGAGCAGTACGTC. V usage is TRBV5-6 and J usage is TRBJ2-7; 7 nucleotides line up with TRBD2. The germline V gene has CDR1 SGHDT and CDR2 YYEEEE. The V segment lost 4 bases and the J segment 1 base; nucleotides outside the gene matches: 8. The CDR3 length is 15 residues.

This chain uses TRBV27 with TRBJ1-1, with no clear D. CDR1 and CDR2 (germline): MNHEY, SMNVEV (reference sequence). The CDR3 totals 10 residues. The CDR3 region has the DNA TGTTTCCTCGGGAACACTGAAGCTTTCTTT. This translates into CFLGNTEAFF.

The CDR3 coding sequence is TGTGCCAGCAGCTTGCAGGGACAGATCACAGATACGCAGTATTTT. This sequence encodes CASSLQGQITDTQYF. The V gene is TRBV5-8, the J gene TRBJ2-3, with TRBD1 matching 7 bases. This CDR3 is built from 15 residues. J gave up 2 bases and V 1 base, and 4 bases lay outside the gene matches. Germline CDR1 reads SGHTS; CDR2 reads YDEGEE.

The J gene is TRBJ2-3, the V gene TRBV7-2, with D unclear. The length of the CDR3 is 13 residues. V was cut by 3 bases and J by 5 bases, with 9 bases left in between. Germline V gene lookup returns CDR1 SGHTA and CDR2 FQGNSA. This chain's CDR3 is CASSLSQGDTQYF. The CDR3 DNA follows: TGTGCCAGCAGCTTGAGCCAAGGAGATACGCAGTATTTT.

The chain recombines TRBV9 with TRBJ1-1, with a weak D call TRBD1 (5 bases). Germline assignment: CDR1 SGDLS and CDR2 YYNGEE. This CDR3 region has 13 residues. Trimming removed 2 bases at V and 5 bases at J, with 10 bases between. The CDR3 spells CASSVEEGTEAFF. CDR3 nucleotide sequence: TGTGCCAGCAGCGTCGAGGAGGGGACTGAAGCTTTCTTT.

The J gene is TRBJ2-1, the V gene TRBV5-4; 7 bases line up with TRBD1. Trimming removed 4 bases from V and 2 bases from J; junction bases left unmatched: 6. The V gene's germline CDR1 is SGHNT and CDR2 YYREEE (reference sequence). The CDR3 sequence is 15 residues long. The CDR3 loop is CASSTGTATYNEQFF. In DNA form, the CDR3 reads TGTGCCAGCAGCACCGGGACAGCTACCTACAATGAGCAGTTCTTC.

The chain links TRBV6-5 to TRBJ2-1; 8 bases line up with TRBD1. CDR1 is MNHEY, CDR2 SVGAGI, per germline. The CDR3 runs to 15 residues. V gave up 5 bases and J gave up 6 bases; unmatched junction bases: 9. The DNA of the CDR3 is TGTGCCAGCAGTCTCGACAGGGGCCGCATCAATGAGCAGTTCTTC. It codes for CASSLDRGRINEQFF.

With respect to this clone: One junction end does not reproduce the germline sequence, and a read error may be involved. The V call is TRBV7-9, the J call TRBJ1-1; no definite D call. The CDR3 extends over 12 amino acids. Germline CDR1 reads SEHNR; CDR2 reads FQNEAQ (reference sequence). Here the CDR3 DNA reads TGTGTCAGCAGCTTAGGGATCACTGAAGCTTTCTTT. Protein sequence: CVSSLGITEAFF.

This clone was observed a single time. This sequence joins TRBV7-2 and TRBJ2-3; D might be TRBD2 (5 bases). V was shortened by 2 bases and J by 5 bases, with 11 bases between the two germline ends. Germline assignment: CDR1 SGHTA and CDR2 FQGNSA. This CDR3 contains 14 residues. Here the CDR3 reads CASSLLVGIDTQYF. DNA for the CDR3: TGTGCCAGCAGCTTACTGGTCGGGATAGATACGCAGTATTTT.